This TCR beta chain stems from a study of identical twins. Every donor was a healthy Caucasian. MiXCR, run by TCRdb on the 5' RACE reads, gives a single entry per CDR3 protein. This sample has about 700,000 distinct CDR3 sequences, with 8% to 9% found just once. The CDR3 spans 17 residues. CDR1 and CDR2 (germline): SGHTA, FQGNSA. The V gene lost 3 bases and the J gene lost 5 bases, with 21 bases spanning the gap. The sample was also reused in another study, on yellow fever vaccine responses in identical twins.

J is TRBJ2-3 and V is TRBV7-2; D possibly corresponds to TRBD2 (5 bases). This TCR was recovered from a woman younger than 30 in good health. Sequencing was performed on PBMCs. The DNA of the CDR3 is TGTGCCAGCAGCTTTGGTCTGGTCGGTCTAGCTGGAGATACGCAGTATTTT. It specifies CASSFGLVGLAGDTQYF.